This T cell receptor beta chain was sequenced for a study of CD8+ T cells in alopecia areata. The CDR3 is 12 amino acids. Germline-derived CDR1 and CDR2 are SQVTM and ANQGSEA. As for treatment: oral pan-JAK inhibitor, 5-10 mg twice daily. Individuals with alopecia areata gave both lesional scalp punch biopsies and peripheral blood for collection. RNA was isolated and reverse transcribed to cDNA, the sequencing template. Generated by immunoSEQ multiplex PCR, the TCRdb table keeps only in-frame clones and is missing some. The sample lists 200,000 or so clones, about three fifths seen once, with 4.5% to 6% in the top ten. This clone was seen more than once but under ten times.

Sequencing was performed on CD4+ T cells sorted from blood, taken at week 24, from a patient treated with tofacitinib. The chain combines TRBV29-1 with TRBJ1-6; D gene ambiguous. This clonotype was obtained from a human donor with alopecia areata. The CDR3 protein is CGAGPMGSPLHF. Written as DNA, the CDR3 is TGCGGCGCAGGCCCAATGGGTTCACCCCTCCACTTT. The full variable domain, rest sourced from reference TRBV29-1 and TRBJ1-6, is SAVISQKPSRDICQRGTSLTIQCQVDSQVTMMFWYRQQPGQSLTLIATANQGSEATYESGFVIDKFPISRPNLTFSTLTVSNMSPEDSSIYLCGAGPMGSPLHFGNGTRLTVT.